The 7 T cell receptor beta chains listed next were all sequenced from one sample in a study of blood T cell repertoires in COVID-19. Profiling relied on immunoSEQ multiplex PCR, and the TCRdb table lists in-frame clones only, not all of them. The sample contains around 620,000 clones, around 89% of which appear only once. The specimen sequenced was peripheral blood. Every receptor here comes from a young woman with acute or convalescent COVID-19.

The chain links TRBV12-3 or TRBV12-4 to TRBJ1-5; the D is unclear. Trimming took 3 bases from V and 4 from J, leaving 7 bases between them. The CDR3 covers 13 residues. The CDR3 DNA follows: TGTGCCAGCAGTTTTGGGGAGAATCAGCCCCAGCATTTT. It specifies CASSFGENQPQHF.

The chain links TRBV19 to TRBJ2-2; TRBD1 matches 7 bases. This CDR3 contains 13 residues. The V and J ends lost 8 bases and 1 base, in that order; junction bases with no gene match: 1. Germline CDR1 reads LNHDA; CDR2 reads SQIVND (reference sequence). The CDR3 region has the DNA TGTGCCAGTCAGGGGGTGAACACCGGGGAGCTGTTTTTT. Translated, it gives CASQGVNTGELFF.

V usage is TRBV24-1 and J usage is TRBJ2-7; 7 positions match TRBD1. Trimming took 6 bases from V and 6 from J; bases not matched to a gene: 7. The CDR3 runs 13 residues. Germline V gene sequence: CDR1 KGHDR, CDR2 SFDVKD. CDR3 sequence reads: CATSRDSRAEQYF. CDR3 DNA: TGTGCCACCAGTAGGGACAGTAGGGCCGAGCAGTACTTC.

This clone was detected only once. The chain couples TRBV21-1 to TRBJ1-1; TRBD1 is taken as the D call from the table, unchecked against the DNA. TRBV21-1 is recorded as a pseudogene. The CDR3 contains 18 residues. CDR3 protein: CASSETPWDRRLNTEAFF. The CDR3 DNA reads TGTGCCAGCAGCGAAACCCCCTGGGACAGGAGATTGAACACTGAAGCTTTCTTT.

V is TRBV28 and J is TRBJ2-7, with TRBD2 matching over 10 bases. Trimming cost V 4 bases and J 5 bases; bases outside gene matches: 8. The CDR3 is 15 amino acids. Germline V CDR1 and CDR2: MDHEN, SYDVKM. The CDR3 DNA follows: TGTGCCAGCAGTTCCCCGCTAGCGGGGGCCCACGAGCAGTACTTC. It translates to CASSSPLAGAHEQYF.

The chain carries TRBV7-8 and TRBJ1-1; D is unresolved. V lost 1 base to trimming and J lost 0 bases, with 6 bases between them. Germline-derived CDR1 and CDR2 are SGHVS and FQNEAQ. CDR3 length: 14 amino acids. DNA for the CDR3: TGTGCCAGCAGCTTAGACAATTTGAACACTGAAGCTTTCTTT. Its translation is CASSLDNLNTEAFF.

The rearrangement links TRBV19 to TRBJ1-4; D may be TRBD1 (6 bases). The V gene lost 5 bases and the J gene lost 7 bases, with 17 bases spanning the gap. The CDR3 has 15 amino acids. Germline CDR1 and CDR2: LNHDA and SQIVND (reference sequence). The CDR3 loop reads CASSLPSAGVEKLFF. CDR3 nucleotide sequence: TGTGCCAGTAGTCTCCCATCGGCAGGGGTTGAAAAACTGTTTTTT.